The 25 T cell receptor beta chains below all came from one sample that was sequenced in a study of regulatory T cells in long-lasting Graves disease. HTBI primers from iRepertoire and Arm-PCR of CDR3 regions yielded the TCR beta libraries. From the multiplex PCR reads, TCRdb called clonotypes with MiXCR, one entry per CDR3 protein. Of fewer than 500,000 distinct CDR3 sequences in the sample, around 15% were seen once. Time point described: newly diagnosed GD, antithyroid drugs for less than 3 months. Making the TCR library involved RNA that had been extracted from PBMCs. In addition, the sample was reused for a study of T cells in Graves' hyperthyroidism and ophthalmopathy.

This specimen consisted of peripheral blood mononuclear cells (PBMCs), obtained at new diagnosis, from a patient treated with antithyroid drugs. The receptors were gathered from a man aged 40-55 years with Graves disease.

This clonotype was seen at least ten times. The chain combines TRBV20-1 with TRBJ2-3; no clear D gene. Germline CDR1 and CDR2: DFQATT and SNEGSKA (reference sequence). V lost 6 bases to trimming and J lost 2 bases, with 18 bases between them. The CDR3 covers 15 residues. CDR3 region: CSAPSPWENTDTQYF. Written as DNA, the CDR3 is TGCAGTGCCCCAAGCCCTTGGGAAAACACAGATACGCAGTATTTT.

The rearrangement links TRBV7-9 to TRBJ1-1; tentatively, D is TRBD1 (6 bases). The germline V gene has CDR1 SEHNR and CDR2 FQNEAQ (reference sequence). V was pared by 4 bases and J by 4 bases, with 13 bases between. This CDR3 has 14 residues. In nucleotides, the CDR3 is TGTGCCAGCAGCTCCCACAGGGAGGGCACTGAAGCTTTCTTT. Protein product: CASSSHREGTEAFF.

This clonotype was counted ten times or more. The chain couples TRBV2 to TRBJ1-5; D is unclear. The ends were cut back, 5 bases at V and 4 bases at J, with 9 bases in the middle. CDR3 size: 13 residues. Germline assignment: CDR1 SNHLY and CDR2 FYNNEI. The CDR3: CASSPGQNQPQHF. CDR3 bases: TGTGCCAGCAGTCCCGGGCAGAATCAGCCCCAGCATTTT.

This clonotype was found many times. V and J are TRBV3-1 and TRBJ2-3; 15 nucleotides align to TRBD2. CDR1 LGHDT and CDR2 YNNKEL come from the germline V gene (reference sequence). The CDR3 extends over 15 amino acids. The junction had 7 bases not matched to a gene; V was cut back by 4 bases and J by 11 bases. The CDR3 DNA is TGTGCCAGCAGCCCAGGACTAGCGGGAGGGCCGGGGCAGTATTTT. Translated: CASSPGLAGGPGQYF.

Many counts were recorded for this clonotype. V and J are TRBV2 and TRBJ2-2; TRBD2 matches at 7 bases. Germline-derived CDR1 and CDR2 are SNHLY and FYNNEI. The CDR3 consists of 12 residues. V was clipped by 8 bases and J by 7 bases; unmatched bases: 4. The CDR3 DNA follows: TGTGCCAGCGGGGGGGTTAACGGGGAGCTGTTTTTT. Protein: CASGGVNGELFF.

This clonotype was seen a few times. A single base is all that separates this from a far larger clone, so a read error is likely. The CDR3 here is CASSLGLAGYNEQYF. CDR3 DNA: TGTGCCAGCAGTCTGGGACTAGCGGGATACAATGAGCAGTACTTC. The chain employs TRBV2 and TRBJ2-7, with 13 bases that match TRBD2. Trimming cost V 5 bases and J 7 bases; bases outside gene matches: 8. The germline V gene encodes CDR1 SNHLY and CDR2 FYNNEI. This CDR3 is built from 15 residues.

This clonotype showed up many times. The V and J genes are TRBV5-1 and TRBJ2-1; the match to TRBD2 covers 7 bases. From germline, CDR1 is SGHRS and CDR2 YFSETQ. The V gene end was trimmed by 4 bases and the J gene end by 0 bases; junction bases not matched to a gene: 7. This CDR3 region has 16 residues. CDR3 nucleotides: TGCGCCAGCAGCCACCGTCTAGCGGACTCCTACAATGAGCAGTTCTTC. Its translation: CASSHRLADSYNEQFF.

This chain uses TRBV5-6 with TRBJ1-6; 7 nucleotides agree with TRBD1. The CDR3 is 15 residues long. Trimming cost V 5 bases and J 7 bases; bases outside gene matches: 9. Germline V gene sequence: CDR1 SGHDT, CDR2 YYEEEE. In DNA, the CDR3 is TGTGCCAGCAGACAACTAACAGGGGACAATTCACCCCTCCACTTT. Translation gives CASRQLTGDNSPLHF. The full variable domain, rest sourced from reference TRBV5-6 and TRBJ1-6, is DAGVTQSPTHLIKTRGQQVTLRCSPKSGHDTVSWYQQALGQGPQFIFQYYEEEERQRGNFPDRFSGHQFPNYSSELNVNALLLGDSALYLCASRQLTGDNSPLHFGNGTRLTVT.

The chain is built from TRBV28 and TRBJ2-5; 8 bases agree with TRBD2. This CDR3 has 15 amino acids. Germline CDR1 MDHEN, CDR2 SYDVKM. V lost 3 bases and J lost 5; bases outside the gene matches: 8. The CDR3 loop is CASSFPAGVGETQYF. The CDR3 DNA is TGTGCCAGCAGTTTTCCAGCGGGAGTGGGGGAGACCCAGTACTTC.

This clonotype was seen at least ten times. This chain connects TRBV28 to TRBJ2-5; D call uncertain. The CDR3 sequence is 15 residues long. CDR1 is MDHEN and CDR2 is SYDVKM in the germline V gene. V lost 5 bases to trimming and J lost 2 bases, with 15 bases between them. CDR3 residues: CASSKTSMGQETQYF. CDR3 nucleotide sequence: TGTGCCAGCAGTAAAACATCGATGGGACAAGAGACCCAGTACTTC.

This clonotype has only a few counts. This chain uses TRBV5-5 with TRBJ2-2; the D is unclear. CDR1 and CDR2 from the germline V gene are SGHKS and YYEKEE (reference sequence). This CDR3 comprises 15 residues. Trimming took off 5 bases at V and 7 bases at J, with 18 bases between the two ends. CDR3 in DNA: TGTGCCAGCAGTTTTTACCCATTAGGCGTCGGGGAGCTGTTTTTT. Its translation is CASSFYPLGVGELFF.

This clonotype was recorded many times. V and J are TRBV28 and TRBJ2-1, with 10 bases lining up with TRBD2. The length of the CDR3 is 16 residues. The V and J ends lost 5 bases and 1 base, in that order; junction bases with no gene match: 5. Per the germline V gene, CDR1 is MDHEN and CDR2 is SYDVKM. CDR3: CASSAPTSGSYNEQFF. The DNA for the CDR3 is TGTGCCAGCAGTGCCCCGACTAGCGGGTCCTACAATGAGCAGTTCTTC.

Notes on this clonotype: This likely traces to a read error, being one base from a far larger clone. J is TRBJ2-1 and V is TRBV3-1; D gene uncertain. The DNA end is more similar to TRBJ2-3, so the J call may be wrong. The CDR3 is 15 residues long. Germline V CDR1 and CDR2: LGHDT, YNNKEL (reference sequence). CDR3 amino acids: CASSQALSGLGTQYF. CDR3 coding DNA: TGTGCCAGCAGCCAAGCACTGAGTGGTCTAGGTACGCAGTATTTT.

The chain employs TRBV4-1 and TRBJ1-5, with TRBD1 matching 11 bases. Trimming took 4 bases from V and 7 from J; bases not matched to a gene: 12. There are 17 residues in the CDR3. Germline lookup yields CDR1 MGHRA and CDR2 YSYEKL. CDR3 loop: CASSPNLGQGVGQPQHF. The CDR3 coding sequence is TGCGCCAGCAGCCCCAATCTGGGACAGGGGGTGGGCCAGCCCCAGCATTTT.

This clonotype was seen many times. V gene TRBV12-3 or TRBV12-4 combines with J gene TRBJ1-1, with D tentatively TRBD1 (6 bases). Between the trimmed V and J ends, which lost 7 bases and 7 bases, there was a span of 13 bases. This CDR3 has 12 amino acids. The CDR3: CASNNGGLEAFF. In DNA, the CDR3 is TGTGCCAGCAATAACGGGGGGCTTGAAGCTTTCTTT.

The chain joins TRBV29-1 to TRBJ2-1; 11 bases agree with TRBD2. The germline gives CDR1 SQVTM, CDR2 ANQGSEA. The CDR3 extends over 13 amino acids. Losses at the gene ends were 4 bases for V and 9 bases for J; bases not matched to a gene: 5. CDR3 sequence (DNA): TGCAGCGTTGGGGGACTAGCGGAGTTTGAGCAGTTCTTC. Its translation: CSVGGLAEFEQFF.

Regarding this clonotype: This CDR3 is missing its conserved last phenylalanine or tryptophan, likely due to a read error. The chain is built from TRBV5-1 and TRBJ2-7; the D gene is possibly TRBD1 (5 bases). The germline gives CDR1 SGHRS, CDR2 YFSETQ. The CDR3 runs to 17 residues. The V gene lost 0 bases and the J gene lost 0 bases, with 16 bases spanning the gap. The CDR3 DNA reads TGCGCCAGCAGCTTGGCCGTTCCAGGACAACTCTCCTACGAGCAGTACCTC. Amino acids: CASSLAVPGQLSYEQYL.

This clonotype was counted a few times. The chain is built from TRBV27 and TRBJ2-1, with 8 bases fitting TRBD2. This CDR3 contains 16 residues. Unmatched junction bases numbered 8, after V lost 4 bases and J lost 3 bases. Germline V CDR1 and CDR2: MNHEY, SMNVEV (reference sequence). The CDR3 bases are TGTGCCAGCAGTTCAATCACTAGCGGCGTCTACAATGAGCAGTTCTTC. It yields the protein CASSSITSGVYNEQFF.

A remark on this clonotype: The junction departs from germline at one end; a sequencing error may be responsible. The V call is TRBV18, the J call TRBJ2-2, with a possible D match to TRBD2 (5 bases). The CDR3 is made up of 16 amino acids. CDR1 is KGHSH and CDR2 is LQKENI in the germline V gene. The CDR3 here is CASSPRSGKDTGELFF. In DNA form, the CDR3 reads TGTGCCAGCTCGCCACGGTCGGGGAAGGACACCGGGGAGCTGTTTTTT.

The V and J genes are TRBV20-1 and TRBJ2-1; 9 nucleotides match TRBD2. CDR3 size: 14 residues. The J segment lost 6 bases and the V segment lost 3 bases, leaving 6 bases of the junction unmatched. Per the germline V gene, CDR1 is DFQATT and CDR2 is SNEGSKA (reference sequence). As DNA, the CDR3 is TGCAGTGCTAGTAAAGCGGGAGGTGGCAATGAGCAGTTCTTC. Encoded protein: CSASKAGGGNEQFF.

As regards this clonotype: A single base separates this from a much larger clone, so it may be a read error. The V gene is TRBV27, the J gene TRBJ1-1; TRBD1 aligns across 8 bases. With V trimmed by 6 bases and J by 10 bases, 7 bases remained unmatched. The germline CDR1 and CDR2 sequences are MNHEY and SMNVEV (reference sequence). This CDR3 contains 12 residues. This CDR3 reads CASSFDRGRAFF. The CDR3 nucleotides are TGTGCCAGCAGCTTCGACAGGGGTAGAGCTTTCTTT.

The rearrangement joins TRBV5-1 to TRBJ1-5; possible D gene TRBD1, 5 bases. This CDR3 contains 15 residues. Germline V lookup: CDR1 SGHRS, CDR2 YFSETQ. V lost 4 bases and J 5 bases, leaving 16 bases between the germline ends. The CDR3 here is CASSPGGLRDQPQHF. CDR3 nucleotides: TGCGCCAGCAGCCCGGGGGGGTTGAGAGATCAGCCCCAGCATTTT.

This chain links TRBV2 with TRBJ2-3, with 11 bases that match TRBD2. The V gene's germline CDR1 is SNHLY and CDR2 FYNNEI. V gave up 4 bases and J gave up 3 bases; unmatched junction bases: 6. The CDR3 runs 16 residues. Here the CDR3 reads CASSGTSGSWTDTQYF. The CDR3 region has the DNA TGTGCCAGCAGTGGAACTAGCGGGAGTTGGACAGATACGCAGTATTTT.

This rearrangement joins TRBV20-1 to TRBJ2-2, with TRBD2 identical over 15 bases. Germline CDR1 reads DFQATT; CDR2 reads SNEGSKA (reference sequence). The CDR3 has 17 residues. J lost 5 bases, V lost 6 bases, and 10 bases had no gene match. The CDR3 nucleotides read TGCAGTGCCCCCCGGACTAGCGGGAGGGCCGGAACCGGGGAGCTGTTTTTT. Protein: CSAPRTSGRAGTGELFF.

This clonotype was recorded a few times. J is TRBJ2-7 and V is TRBV27, with no clear D. This CDR3 comprises 14 residues. Germline V gene sequence: CDR1 MNHEY, CDR2 SMNVEV (reference sequence). Trimming removed 5 bases at V and 1 base at J, with 12 bases between. CDR3: CASSARFLSYEQYF. As DNA, the CDR3 is TGTGCCAGCAGTGCCCGATTTCTTTCCTACGAGCAGTACTTC.